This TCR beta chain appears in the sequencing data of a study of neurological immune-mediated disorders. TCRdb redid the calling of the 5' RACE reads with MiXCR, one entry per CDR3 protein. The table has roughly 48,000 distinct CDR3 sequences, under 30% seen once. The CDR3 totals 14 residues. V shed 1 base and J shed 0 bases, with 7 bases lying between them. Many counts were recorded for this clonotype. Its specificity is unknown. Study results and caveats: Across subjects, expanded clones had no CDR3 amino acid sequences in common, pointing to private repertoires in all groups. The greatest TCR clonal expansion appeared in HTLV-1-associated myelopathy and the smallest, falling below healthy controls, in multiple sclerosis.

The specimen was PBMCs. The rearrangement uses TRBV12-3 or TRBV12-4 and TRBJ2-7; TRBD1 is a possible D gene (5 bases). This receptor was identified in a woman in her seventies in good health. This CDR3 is CASSLGQSSYEQYF. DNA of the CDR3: TGTGCCAGCAGTTTAGGACAGAGCTCCTACGAGCAGTACTTC.